This entry lists 21 T cell receptor beta chains sequenced from one sample in a study of OX40 agonist ivuxolimab in advanced cancers. TCRdb's table, derived via immunoSEQ multiplex PCR, lists solely in-frame clones and lacks some. The repertoire holds around 49,000 clones, with around nine tenths as singletons. The source was CD4+ or CD8+ T cells sorted from blood, collected in a trial of the OX40 agonist ivuxolimab. Every receptor here comes from an adult with an advanced solid tumor such as melanoma, head and neck, liver or kidney cancer.

This chain joins TRBV4-3 and TRBJ1-1; D is ambiguous. The CDR3 runs to 13 residues. Germline CDR1 and CDR2: LGHNA and YSLEER. V shed 4 bases and J shed 0 bases, with 6 bases lying between them. The CDR3 spells CASSPGVNTEAFF. CDR3 in DNA: TGCGCCAGCAGCCCTGGGGTGAACACTGAAGCTTTCTTT.

The gene calls are TRBV19 and TRBJ2-7; D perhaps matches TRBD1 (6 bases). The V gene lost 8 bases and the J gene lost 2 bases, with 16 bases spanning the gap. The CDR3 loop spans 14 amino acids. Looked up from germline, CDR1 is LNHDA and CDR2 is SQIVND (reference sequence). CDR3 amino acids: CASSSRDTAYEQYF. The CDR3 nucleotides are TGTGCCAGTTCCAGCCGGGACACAGCCTACGAGCAGTACTTC.

The chain combines TRBV1 with TRBJ2-7; the D call of TRBD2 is as the table states it, not checked on the DNA. TRBV1 is reported as a pseudogene. CDR3 length equals 17 residues. CDR3 loop: CTSSQDPGGEQVYEQYF. DNA of the CDR3: TGCACCAGCAGCCAAGATCCTGGGGGGGAGCAAGTTTACGAGCAGTACTTC.

The table lists this clone with a count of one. The rearrangement joins TRBV30 to TRBJ1-4; D gene ambiguous. The V end lost 2 bases, the J end lost 2 bases, and 12 bases lay between the germline ends. CDR3 size: 15 residues. Germline CDR1 GTSNPN, CDR2 SVGIG (reference sequence). The CDR3 region is CAWSTGSGTNEKLFF. DNA for the CDR3: TGTGCCTGGAGTACCGGATCGGGGACTAATGAAAAACTGTTTTTT.

This sequence joins TRBV18 and TRBJ2-5; D may correspond to TRBD1 or TRBD2 (7 bases each). V was clipped by 9 bases and J by 4 bases, with 21 bases between them. The CDR3 runs to 15 residues. Germline V lookup: CDR1 KGHSH, CDR2 LQKENI. CDR3 sequence (DNA): TGTGCCAGGTTTTTTGGGGAGGGGGCCGCAGAGACCCAGTACTTC. Encoded protein: CARFFGEGAAETQYF. Based on the CDR3 plus reference TRBV18 and TRBJ2-5, the full variable domain is NAGVMQNPRHLVRRRGQEARLRCSPMKGHSHVYWYRQLPEEGLKFMVYLQKENIIDESGMPKERFSAEFPKEGPSILRIQQVVRGDSAAYFCARFFGEGAAETQYFGPGTRLLVL.

The V and J genes are TRBV13 and TRBJ2-3; TRBD2 aligns across 8 bases. Germline CDR1 PRHDT, CDR2 FYEKMQ (reference sequence). Unmatched junction bases numbered 6, after V lost 1 base and J lost 0 bases. The CDR3 spans 17 residues. The CDR3 sequence is CASSLEGERGSTDTQYF. The CDR3 DNA follows: TGTGCCAGCAGCTTAGAGGGGGAGCGGGGGAGCACAGATACGCAGTATTTT.

V gene TRBV13 combines with J gene TRBJ2-5, with 10 nucleotides matching TRBD1. The V segment lost 4 bases and the J segment 2 bases; nucleotides outside the gene matches: 4. The CDR3 covers 15 residues. The V gene's germline CDR1 is PRHDT and CDR2 FYEKMQ (reference sequence). The CDR3 is CASSSPGQGQETQYF. The CDR3 DNA sequence: TGTGCCAGCAGCTCACCGGGACAGGGGCAAGAGACCCAGTACTTC. The whole variable domain, filled in from reference TRBV13 and TRBJ2-5, reads AAGVIQSPRHLIKEKRETATLKCYPIPRHDTVYWYQQGPGQDPQFLISFYEKMQSDKGSIPDRFSAQQFSDYHSELNMSSLELGDSALYFCASSSPGQGQETQYFGPGTRLLVL.

This clone appeared once. This chain connects TRBV5-8 to TRBJ1-1, with 9 bases aligning to TRBD1. CDR1 is SGHTS and CDR2 is YDEGEE in the germline V gene. The CDR3 is made up of 17 amino acids. Trimming took 4 bases from V and 0 from J; bases not matched to a gene: 10. The CDR3 coding sequence is TGTGCCAGCAGCGTCCGGACAGGGGAGGCGGTGAACACTGAAGCTTTCTTT. It codes for CASSVRTGEAVNTEAFF.

This clone was seen more than once but under ten times. The chain combines TRBV27 with TRBJ1-2; D perhaps matches TRBD1 (5 bases). Germline values: CDR1 MNHEY, CDR2 SMNVEV (reference sequence). V lost 5 bases to trimming and J lost 2 bases, with 9 bases between them. The CDR3 runs 13 residues. CDR3 DNA sequence: TGTGCCAGCAGTCCCCAGGGAAACTATGGCTACACCTTC. This sequence encodes CASSPQGNYGYTF.

The chain couples TRBV15 to TRBJ2-7, with 13 bases that match TRBD2. Germline CDR1 is LNHNV and CDR2 is YYDKDF (reference sequence). With V trimmed by 6 bases and J by 5 bases, 7 bases remained unmatched. There are 15 residues in the CDR3. The CDR3 region is CATRPRLAGGDEQYF. CDR3 nucleotide sequence: TGTGCCACCAGGCCCCGACTAGCGGGAGGCGACGAGCAGTACTTC. The full variable domain, with the rest looked up from reference TRBV15 and TRBJ2-7, is DAMVIQNPRYQVTQFGKPVTLSCSQTLNHNVMYWYQQKSSQAPKLLFHYYDKDFNNEADTPDNFQSRRPNTSFCFLDIRSPGLGDTAMYLCATRPRLAGGDEQYFGPGTRLTVT.

This chain uses TRBV7-8 with TRBJ1-2; 9 bases agree with TRBD1. V lost 4 bases and J lost 1; bases outside the gene matches: 13. The germline gives CDR1 SGHVS, CDR2 FQNEAQ. This CDR3 is 18 amino acids long. The CDR3 region has the DNA TGTGCCAGCAGCTCCCTAGTTTCACAGGGGGCCTTTAACTATGGCTACACCTTC. Its protein product is CASSSLVSQGAFNYGYTF.

V is TRBV15 and J is TRBJ1-5; perhaps TRBD1 as D (6 bases). This CDR3 has 16 residues. Looked up from germline, CDR1 is LNHNV and CDR2 is YYDKDF (reference sequence). V was pared by 0 bases and J by 7 bases, with 16 bases between. CDR3 region: CATSREVFGGRQPQHF. The CDR3 coding sequence is TGTGCCACCAGCAGAGAGGTATTCGGGGGCCGGCAGCCCCAGCATTTT.

The chain combines TRBV9 with TRBJ2-5; 7 nucleotides line up with TRBD2. This CDR3 contains 14 residues. Germline V gene lookup returns CDR1 SGDLS and CDR2 YYNGEE. Trimming took 4 bases from V and 1 from J; bases not matched to a gene: 4. The CDR3 loop is CASSSTSAQETQYF. The CDR3 DNA follows: TGTGCCAGCAGCTCCACTAGCGCCCAAGAGACCCAGTACTTC.

This chain joins TRBV28 and TRBJ2-5; 12 bases match TRBD2. CDR3 length: 14 amino acids. V shed 6 bases and J 4 bases; nucleotides not matched to a gene: 3. Germline V gene sequence: CDR1 MDHEN, CDR2 SYDVKM. The CDR3: CASSGLAGRETQYF. CDR3 DNA: TGTGCCAGCAGCGGACTAGCGGGGCGAGAGACCCAGTACTTC. The full variable domain, in which reference TRBV28 and TRBJ2-5 provide the parts outside the CDR3, is DVKVTQSSRYLVKRTGEKVFLECVQDMDHENMFWYRQDPGLGLRLIYFSYDVKMKEKGDIPEGYSVSREKKERFSLILESASTNQTSMYLCASSGLAGRETQYFGPGTRLLVL.

V is TRBV7-9 and J is TRBJ2-3; D is undetermined. CDR1 is SEHNR and CDR2 is FQNEAQ in the germline V gene (reference sequence). This CDR3 region has 16 residues. The V gene lost 2 bases and the J gene lost 1 base, with 13 bases spanning the gap. The CDR3 loop reads CASSLLPLWRTDTQYF. The CDR3, as DNA: TGTGCCAGCAGCTTACTCCCCCTCTGGCGCACAGATACGCAGTATTTT.

This clone is a singleton in its sample. The CDR3 coding sequence is TGCGCCAGCAGCCAAGAGCTAGCGGGAGGAGGGACGGGGGAGACCCAGTACTTC. Translated: CASSQELAGGGTGETQYF. This chain joins TRBV4-3 and TRBJ2-5; 11 bases align to TRBD2. CDR1 LGHNA and CDR2 YSLEER come from the germline V gene. CDR3 size: 18 residues. Trimming took 0 bases from V and 5 from J; bases not matched to a gene: 11.

The chain joins TRBV19 to TRBJ2-7; D possibly uses TRBD1 or TRBD2 (5 bases each). The V gene lost 3 bases and the J gene lost 2 bases, with 14 bases spanning the gap. The CDR3 covers 15 residues. Germline V CDR1 and CDR2: LNHDA, SQIVND (reference sequence). This chain's CDR3 is CASSIQRDGTYEQYF. For the CDR3, the DNA is TGTGCCAGTAGTATCCAAAGGGACGGTACCTACGAGCAGTACTTC. The full variable domain, rest sourced from reference TRBV19 and TRBJ2-7, is DGGITQSPKYLFRKEGQNVTLSCEQNLNHDAMYWYRQDPGQGLRLIYYSQIVNDFQKGDIAEGYSVSREKKESFPLTVTSAQKNPTAFYLCASSIQRDGTYEQYFGPGTRLTVT.

This clone was counted a single time. V gene TRBV27 combines with J gene TRBJ1-6, with D perhaps matching TRBD1 (6 bases). The V end lost 1 base, the J end lost 0 bases, and 13 bases lay between the germline ends. Germline V gives CDR1 MNHEY, CDR2 SMNVEV (reference sequence). The CDR3 runs to 18 residues. Written as DNA, the CDR3 is TGTGCCAGCAGTTTATACGGGGGCGCGAGCTCCTATAATTCACCCCTCCACTTT. Protein product: CASSLYGGASSYNSPLHF.

The chain has TRBV2 and TRBJ2-4; D gene uncertain. This CDR3 is 15 amino acids long. Germline-derived CDR1 and CDR2 are SNHLY and FYNNEI. The V gene lost 5 bases and the J gene lost 0 bases, with 11 bases spanning the gap. The CDR3 spells CASSTDELAKNIQYF. The CDR3 DNA is TGTGCCAGCAGTACGGACGAGCTAGCCAAAAACATTCAGTACTTC.

To note about this clone: Germline is not matched at one junction end, which may reflect a read error. The chain couples TRBV7-9 to TRBJ2-1; TRBD2 aligns across 12 bases. The CDR3 covers 15 residues. Germline V gene data show CDR1 as SEHNR and CDR2 as FQNEAQ (reference sequence). In DNA form, the CDR3 reads TGTGCCAGCACCTTACTAGCGGGGGGTTACAATGAGCAGTTCTTC. Amino acid sequence: CASTLLAGGYNEQFF.

This clone turned up a few times. V gene TRBV4-1 combines with J gene TRBJ2-2, with 7 bases lining up with TRBD2. In germline, CDR1 is MGHRA, CDR2 YSYEKL. This CDR3 region has 17 residues. The V segment lost 2 bases and the J segment 2 bases; nucleotides outside the gene matches: 8. For the CDR3, the DNA is TGCGCCAGCAGCCAACGTGGGGACTATTTAAACACCGGGGAGCTGTTTTTT. Residues: CASSQRGDYLNTGELFF.